This entry lists 21 T cell receptor beta chains sequenced from one sample in a study of CD8+ T cells in alopecia areata. Treatment defined: oral pan-JAK inhibitor, 5-10 mg twice daily. It was cDNA, reverse transcribed from extracted RNA, that served as the sequencing template. Assay used: immunoSEQ multiplex PCR; TCRdb lists only in-frame clones, some missing. The sample has 35,000 to 50,000 clones, approximately 92% seen once. Sequenced material: CD8+ T cells sorted from blood, taken at week 24, from a patient treated with tofacitinib. All receptors come from a human donor with alopecia areata.

The chain recombines TRBV28 with TRBJ2-1; D gene ambiguous. The CDR3 runs to 12 residues. V lost 1 base and J 7 bases, leaving 5 bases between the germline ends. Germline V lookup: CDR1 MDHEN, CDR2 SYDVKM. CDR3 coding DNA: TGTGCCAGCAGTTTATTTGGGAATGAGCAGTTCTTC. As protein: CASSLFGNEQFF.

This rearrangement joins TRBV4-1 to TRBJ2-1, with D possibly being TRBD1 (6 bases). The CDR3 contains 13 residues. V lost 5 bases and J 6 bases, leaving 11 bases between the germline ends. CDR1 MGHRA and CDR2 YSYEKL come from the germline V gene. The DNA of the CDR3 is TGCGCCAGCAGCTGGGGCAGGGGCAATGAGCAGTTCTTC. This gives the protein CASSWGRGNEQFF.

CDR3 DNA: TGTGCCAGCAGTTACGGTAGTAGGGCCGACGAGCAGTACTTC. This sequence encodes CASSYGSRADEQYF. The gene calls are TRBV6-5 and TRBJ2-7; no firm D call. V was clipped by 2 bases and J by 5 bases, with 13 bases between them. Germline V gives CDR1 MNHEY, CDR2 SVGAGI. CDR3 length: 14 residues.

V usage is TRBV29-1 and J usage is TRBJ2-7; the match to TRBD2 covers 8 bases. CDR3 size: 14 residues. CDR1 and CDR2 (germline): SQVTM, ANQGSEA. V dropped 0 bases and J dropped 3; count of bases not matched to a gene: 4. CDR3 coding DNA: TGCAGCGTTGAAGATCGGGAGGGGGGCTACGAGCAGTACTTC. This encodes CSVEDREGGYEQYF.

The genes are TRBV30 and TRBJ1-5; 9 bases align to TRBD1. Germline V gene sequence: CDR1 GTSNPN, CDR2 SVGIG (reference sequence). This CDR3 has 14 residues. The V gene end was trimmed by 5 bases and the J gene end by 1 base; junction bases not matched to a gene: 3. DNA for the CDR3: TGTGCCTGGGACAGGGGGTTGAGCAATCAGCCCCAGCATTTT. Translation: CAWDRGLSNQPQHF.

The V call is TRBV6-5, the J call TRBJ1-2; TRBD1 agrees at 9 bases. V lost 10 bases, J lost 2 bases, and 8 bases stayed unmatched. The CDR3 extends over 14 amino acids. Germline CDR1 is MNHEY and CDR2 is SVGAGI. The CDR3 region is CATVPGQGNYGYTF. CDR3 nucleotides: TGTGCCACCGTCCCGGGACAGGGAAACTATGGCTACACCTTC.

J is TRBJ2-7 and V is TRBV4-2, with D tentatively TRBD1 (6 bases). This CDR3 comprises 14 residues. Germline CDR1 reads LGHNA; CDR2 reads YNFKEQ. With 4 bases removed from V and 1 base from J, the gap between germline ends came to 11 bases. DNA for the CDR3: TGTGCCAGCAGCCGGACAGCAGAATCCTACGAGCAGTACTTC. Protein product: CASSRTAESYEQYF.

V and J are TRBV5-6 and TRBJ2-7; 9 bases align to TRBD1. V was pared by 1 base and J by 4 bases, with 9 bases of the junction left unmatched. The CDR3 has 16 residues. CDR1 is SGHDT, CDR2 YYEEEE, per germline. Here the CDR3 reads CASSLLRDREWYEQYF. The CDR3 DNA is TGTGCCAGCAGCTTGTTGAGGGACAGGGAATGGTACGAGCAGTACTTC.

The gene calls are TRBV28 and TRBJ2-1, with D tentatively TRBD2 (5 bases). The length of the CDR3 is 16 residues. The V gene's germline CDR1 is MDHEN and CDR2 SYDVKM. Between the trimmed V and J ends, which lost 5 bases and 9 bases, there was a span of 23 bases. This chain's CDR3 is CASSHILDPTNVEQFF. The CDR3 bases are TGTGCCAGCAGTCATATACTAGACCCCACGAACGTTGAGCAGTTCTTC.

The chain combines TRBV27 with TRBJ2-5; maybe TRBD1 (6 bases). The last part of the DNA fits TRBJ2-7 better; the J call may be wrong. This CDR3 has 14 amino acids. Germline V gives CDR1 MNHEY, CDR2 SMNVEV (reference sequence). The CDR3 loop is CASRPTGSSYEQYF. The DNA of the CDR3 is TGTGCCAGCAGGCCAACAGGGAGCTCCTACGAGCAGTACTTC.

The genes are TRBV7-9 and TRBJ2-7; possibly TRBD2 for D (5 bases). V lost 5 bases and J 3 bases, leaving 14 bases between the germline ends. CDR3 length: 14 residues. The germline CDR1 and CDR2 sequences are SEHNR and FQNEAQ (reference sequence). CDR3 bases: TGTGCCAGCAGCCGGATTGGGAGAGACTACGAGCAGTACTTC. Amino acid sequence: CASSRIGRDYEQYF.

The rearrangement links TRBV5-1 to TRBJ2-7, with D perhaps matching TRBD1 or TRBD2 (5 bases each). Between the trimmed V and J ends, which lost 0 bases and 4 bases, there was a span of 17 bases. CDR1 is SGHRS, CDR2 YFSETQ, per germline. The length of the CDR3 is 16 residues. The chain's CDR3 is CASSLVGAEESYEQYF. CDR3 sequence (DNA): TGCGCCAGCAGCTTGGTAGGGGCGGAGGAAAGTTACGAGCAGTACTTC.

This chain links TRBV27 with TRBJ2-5; 11 bases fit TRBD2. V lost 2 bases and J lost 7; bases outside the gene matches: 6. This CDR3 is built from 15 residues. Germline V CDR1 and CDR2: MNHEY, SMNVEV (reference sequence). CDR3 protein: CASSLASGGMGTQYF. The CDR3 region has the DNA TGTGCCAGCAGTTTAGCTAGCGGGGGGATGGGGACCCAGTACTTC.

The chain is built from TRBV5-1 and TRBJ1-2; D might be TRBD1 (6 bases). V was clipped by 4 bases and J by 0 bases, with 10 bases between them. CDR1 is SGHRS and CDR2 is YFSETQ in the germline V gene. This CDR3 comprises 14 residues. CDR3 in DNA: TGCGCCAGCAGCCTCGGGACAACTAACTATGGCTACACCTTC. This codes for CASSLGTTNYGYTF.

This chain links TRBV28 with TRBJ2-7, with 13 bases aligning to TRBD2. CDR3 length equals 16 residues. Germline loops: CDR1 MDHEN, CDR2 SYDVKM. V trimming: 7 bases; J trimming: 4 bases; junction bases outside the gene matches: 10. The CDR3 nucleotides read TGTGCCAGCATGGGACTAGCGGGGCAAGAAGGGTACGAGCAGTACTTC. It codes for CASMGLAGQEGYEQYF.

The chain joins TRBV15 to TRBJ2-3, with 10 bases fitting TRBD2. The CDR3 runs to 16 residues. In germline, CDR1 is LNHNV, CDR2 YYDKDF (reference sequence). Germline trimming cut 5 bases from V and 0 bases from J; bases unmatched to any gene: 5. CDR3 nucleotide sequence: TGTGCCACCAGCCTGTGGACTAGCGGAAGCACAGATACGCAGTATTTT. It specifies CATSLWTSGSTDTQYF.

This chain links TRBV4-1 with TRBJ2-1, with 8 bases that match TRBD2. Looked up from germline, CDR1 is MGHRA and CDR2 is YSYEKL. The CDR3 extends over 15 amino acids. The J segment lost 4 bases and the V segment lost 6 bases, leaving 8 bases of the junction unmatched. CDR3 DNA: TGCGCCAGCAGAACCTCTAGCGGGCCATACAATGAGCAGTTCTTC. It translates to CASRTSSGPYNEQFF.

The rearrangement uses TRBV7-9 and TRBJ2-2; unclear D gene. The CDR3 sequence is 9 residues long. V lost 8 bases and J 6 bases, leaving 1 base between the germline ends. Germline V CDR1 and CDR2: SEHNR, FQNEAQ (reference sequence). The CDR3 bases are TGTGCCAGCCCCGGGGAGCTGTTTTTT. This sequence encodes CASPGELFF.

V gene TRBV27 combines with J gene TRBJ1-2; D possibly corresponds to TRBD1 (5 bases). CDR3 size: 20 residues. Per the germline V gene, CDR1 is MNHEY and CDR2 is SMNVEV (reference sequence). V was pared by 1 base and J by 3 bases, with 27 bases between. CDR3 DNA: TGTGCCAGCAGTTTATTCGACCCCCGCTACCAGGGTGGGGGGTACTATGGCTACACCTTC. Translating it yields CASSLFDPRYQGGGYYGYTF.

This clone was counted a single time. The chain carries TRBV6-5 and TRBJ2-2; 7 bases line up with TRBD2. Germline CDR1 MNHEY, CDR2 SVGAGI. J lost 2 bases, V lost 4 bases, and 7 bases had no gene match. CDR3 length: 16 amino acids. The CDR3 is CASSFQGGGNTGELFF. The CDR3 DNA sequence: TGTGCCAGCAGTTTCCAAGGCGGGGGTAACACCGGGGAGCTGTTTTTT.

The gene calls are TRBV4-1 and TRBJ2-5, with unresolved D. The DNA end is a closer match to TRBJ2-7, so the J assignment may be wrong. There are 14 residues in the CDR3. CDR1 is MGHRA and CDR2 is YSYEKL in the germline V gene. The CDR3: CASSQDPVGYEQYF. The CDR3 DNA is TGCGCCAGCAGCCAAGACCCAGTAGGCTACGAGCAGTACTTC.